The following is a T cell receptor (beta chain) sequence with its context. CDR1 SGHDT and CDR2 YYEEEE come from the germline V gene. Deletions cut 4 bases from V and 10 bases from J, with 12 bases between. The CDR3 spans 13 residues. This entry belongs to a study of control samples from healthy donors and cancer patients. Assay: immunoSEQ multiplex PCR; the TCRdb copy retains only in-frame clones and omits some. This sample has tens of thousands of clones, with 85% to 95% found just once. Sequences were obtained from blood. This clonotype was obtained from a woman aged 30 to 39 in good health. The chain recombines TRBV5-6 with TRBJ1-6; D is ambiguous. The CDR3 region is CASSDRPSSPLHF. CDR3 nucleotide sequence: TGTGCCAGCAGCGACCGGCCAAGCTCACCCCTCCACTTT.